This T cell receptor beta chain stems from a study of cytomegalovirus exposure and HLA in healthy donors. As regards this clone: What it binds is unknown.

The primer mix had 60 Vbeta and 13 Jbeta primers. Generated by immunoSEQ multiplex PCR, the TCRdb table keeps only in-frame clones and is missing some. The sample consists of 150,000 to 190,000 clones, 82% of them appearing once. Study-level findings and limits: The investigators catalogued 150 to 200 TCR beta chains as cytomegalovirus-associated. An apparent linkage of common viral pathogens to several of the most significant clusters emerged in a later analysis. In most subjects, TCR beta sequences reportedly gave accurate predictions of HLA-A and HLA-B alleles. For most TCR sequences rarity was the rule, although some public TCRs occurred in many donors.

This clonotype was sampled from a woman aged 45-65 years in good health and CMV-seropositive. Sequencing used PBMCs.

The CDR3 here is CASSLEMSRGKLFF. CDR3 DNA sequence: TGTGCCAGCAGTTTAGAGATGAGTAGGGGAAAACTGTTTTTT. The chain uses TRBV27 and TRBJ1-4; D might be TRBD1 (5 bases). CDR1 and CDR2 from the germline V gene are MNHEY and SMNVEV (reference sequence). Trimming stripped 2 bases from V and 10 bases from J, with 14 bases between. CDR3 length: 14 residues.